This T cell receptor (beta chain) was obtained from a study of blood T cell repertoires in COVID-19. Study-wide background: Both acute and convalescent COVID-19 samples were obtained from the United States, Italy and Spain.

Germline values: CDR1 SNHLY, CDR2 FYNNEI. The CDR3 is 12 residues long. Regarding this clone: At one boundary the junction diverges from the germline segment, which might be a read error.

Authors' analysis steps: Counts of nucleated cells, estimated from reference gene primer amplification, were obtained. The assay was immunoSEQ multiplex PCR, and TCRdb's table has in-frame clones only and misses some. V and J calls and clone size are copied from that table; D and trimming were computed from the DNA. The sample has more than 150,000 clones, about 86% seen once. Sequenced: peripheral blood. This receptor was obtained from a man aged 50 or older with active or convalescent COVID-19. The rearrangement uses TRBV2 and TRBJ1-2; 8 bases line up with TRBD1. The CDR3 reads CASSGQGTDLAF. The CDR3 DNA reads TGTGCCAGCAGTGGACAGGGGACCGATCTCGCCTTC.